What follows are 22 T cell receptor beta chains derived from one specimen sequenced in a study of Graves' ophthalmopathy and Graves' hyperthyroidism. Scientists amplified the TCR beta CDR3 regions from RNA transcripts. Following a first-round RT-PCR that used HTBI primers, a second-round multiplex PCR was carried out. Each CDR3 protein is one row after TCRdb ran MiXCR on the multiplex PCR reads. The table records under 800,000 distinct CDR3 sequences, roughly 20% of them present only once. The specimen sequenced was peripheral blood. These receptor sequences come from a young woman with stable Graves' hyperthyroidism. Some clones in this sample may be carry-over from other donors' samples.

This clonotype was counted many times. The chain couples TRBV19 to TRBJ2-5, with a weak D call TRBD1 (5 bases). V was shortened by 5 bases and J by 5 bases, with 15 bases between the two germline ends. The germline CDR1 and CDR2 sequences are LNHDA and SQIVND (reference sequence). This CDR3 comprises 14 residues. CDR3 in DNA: TGTGCCAGTAGTGCCCTCCAGGGCGGCGAGACCCAGTACTTC. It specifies CASSALQGGETQYF.

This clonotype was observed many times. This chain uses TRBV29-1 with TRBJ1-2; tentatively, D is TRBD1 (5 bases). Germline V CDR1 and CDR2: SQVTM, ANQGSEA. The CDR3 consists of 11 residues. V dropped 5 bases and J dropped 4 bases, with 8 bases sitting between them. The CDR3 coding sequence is TGCAGCGTTACAGGTTCCTATGGCTACACCTTC. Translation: CSVTGSYGYTF. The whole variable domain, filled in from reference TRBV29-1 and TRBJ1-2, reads SAVISQKPSRDICQRGTSLTIQCQVDSQVTMMFWYRQQPGQSLTLIATANQGSEATYESGFVIDKFPISRPNLTFSTLTVSNMSPEDSSIYLCSVTGSYGYTFGSGTRLTVV.

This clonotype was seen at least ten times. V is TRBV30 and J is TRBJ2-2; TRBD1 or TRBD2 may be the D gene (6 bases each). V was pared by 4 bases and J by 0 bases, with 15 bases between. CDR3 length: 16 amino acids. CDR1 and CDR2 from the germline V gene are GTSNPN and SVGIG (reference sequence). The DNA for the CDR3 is TGTGCCTGGATAACGGGGGCCCGAACGAACACCGGGGAGCTGTTTTTT. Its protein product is CAWITGARTNTGELFF.

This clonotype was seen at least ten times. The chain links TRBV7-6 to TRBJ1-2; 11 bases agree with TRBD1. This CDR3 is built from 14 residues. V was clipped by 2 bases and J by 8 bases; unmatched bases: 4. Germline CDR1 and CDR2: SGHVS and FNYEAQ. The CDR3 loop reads CASSLPGTGGGYTF. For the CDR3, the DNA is TGTGCCAGCAGCTTACCCGGGACAGGGGGAGGCTACACCTTC.

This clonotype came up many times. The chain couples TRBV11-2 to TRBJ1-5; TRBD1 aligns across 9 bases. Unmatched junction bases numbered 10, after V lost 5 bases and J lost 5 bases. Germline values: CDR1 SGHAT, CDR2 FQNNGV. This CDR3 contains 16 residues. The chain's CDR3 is CASSPGTGSIDQPQHF. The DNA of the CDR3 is TGTGCCAGCAGCCCAGGGACAGGGTCGATCGATCAGCCCCAGCATTTT.

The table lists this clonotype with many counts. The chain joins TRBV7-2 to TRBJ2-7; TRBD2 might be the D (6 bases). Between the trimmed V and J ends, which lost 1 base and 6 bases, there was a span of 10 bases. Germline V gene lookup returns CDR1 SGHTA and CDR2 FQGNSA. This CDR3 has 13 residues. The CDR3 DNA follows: TGTGCCAGCAGCTTAGAGTCCGGGAGCGAGCAGTACTTC. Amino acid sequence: CASSLESGSEQYF.

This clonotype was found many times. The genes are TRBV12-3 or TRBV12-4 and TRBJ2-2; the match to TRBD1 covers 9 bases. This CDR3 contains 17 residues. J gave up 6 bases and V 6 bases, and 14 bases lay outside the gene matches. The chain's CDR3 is CASSIQGAEAGAGELFF. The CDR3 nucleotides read TGTGCCAGCAGCATACAGGGGGCGGAGGCGGGGGCCGGGGAGCTGTTTTTT.

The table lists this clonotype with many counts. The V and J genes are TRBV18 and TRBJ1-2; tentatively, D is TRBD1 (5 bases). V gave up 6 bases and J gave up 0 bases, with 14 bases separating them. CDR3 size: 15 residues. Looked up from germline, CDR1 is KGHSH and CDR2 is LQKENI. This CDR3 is CASSRREGANYGYTF. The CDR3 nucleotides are TGTGCCAGCTCGCGTCGGGAAGGGGCTAACTATGGCTACACCTTC.

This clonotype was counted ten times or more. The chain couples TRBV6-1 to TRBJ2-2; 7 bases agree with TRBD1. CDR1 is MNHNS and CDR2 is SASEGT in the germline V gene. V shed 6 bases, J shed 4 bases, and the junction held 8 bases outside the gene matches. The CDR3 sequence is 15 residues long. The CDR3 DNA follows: TGTGCCAGCAGGCCTACAGGGGTAGGCACCGGGGAGCTGTTTTTT. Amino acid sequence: CASRPTGVGTGELFF.

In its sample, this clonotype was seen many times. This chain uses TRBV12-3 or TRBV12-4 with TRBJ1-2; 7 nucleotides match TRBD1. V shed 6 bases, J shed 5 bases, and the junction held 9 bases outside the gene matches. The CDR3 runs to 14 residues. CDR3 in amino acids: CASSSQGGWYGYTF. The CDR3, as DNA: TGTGCCAGCAGCTCCCAGGGGGGGTGGTATGGCTACACCTTC.

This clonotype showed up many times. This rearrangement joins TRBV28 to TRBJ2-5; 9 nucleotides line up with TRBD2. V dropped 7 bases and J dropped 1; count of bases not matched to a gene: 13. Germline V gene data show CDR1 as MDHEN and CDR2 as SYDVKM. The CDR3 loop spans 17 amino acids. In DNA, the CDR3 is TGTGCCAGCAATTCCCGGCGGCTAGCGGGGTCCCAAGAGACCCAGTACTTC. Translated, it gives CASNSRRLAGSQETQYF.

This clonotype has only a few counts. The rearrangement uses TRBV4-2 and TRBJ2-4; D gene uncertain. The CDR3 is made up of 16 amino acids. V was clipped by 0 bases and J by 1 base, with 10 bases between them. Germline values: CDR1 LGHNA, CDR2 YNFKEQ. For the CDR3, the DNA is TGTGCCAGCAGCCAAGATTCCCAACCGGCCAAAAACATTCAGTACTTC. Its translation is CASSQDSQPAKNIQYF.

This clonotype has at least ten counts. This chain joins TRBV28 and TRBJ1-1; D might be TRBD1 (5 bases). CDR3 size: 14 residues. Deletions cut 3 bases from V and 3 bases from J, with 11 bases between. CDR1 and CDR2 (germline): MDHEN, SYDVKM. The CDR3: CASSFQTVYTEAFF. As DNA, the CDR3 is TGTGCCAGCAGTTTTCAGACAGTGTACACTGAAGCTTTCTTT.

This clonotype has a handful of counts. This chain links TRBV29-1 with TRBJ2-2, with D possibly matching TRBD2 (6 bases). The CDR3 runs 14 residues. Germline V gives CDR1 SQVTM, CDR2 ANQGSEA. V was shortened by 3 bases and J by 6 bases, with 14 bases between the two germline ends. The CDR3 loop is CSVDLSPGAGELFF. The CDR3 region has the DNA TGCAGCGTTGACCTCTCCCCGGGAGCCGGGGAGCTGTTTTTT.

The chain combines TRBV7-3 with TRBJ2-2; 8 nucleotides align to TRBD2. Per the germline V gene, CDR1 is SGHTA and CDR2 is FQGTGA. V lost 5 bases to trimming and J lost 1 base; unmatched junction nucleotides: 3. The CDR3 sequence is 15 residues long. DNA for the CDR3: TGTGCCAGCAGCGCTAGCGGGTGGAACACCGGGGAGCTGTTTTTT. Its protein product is CASSASGWNTGELFF.

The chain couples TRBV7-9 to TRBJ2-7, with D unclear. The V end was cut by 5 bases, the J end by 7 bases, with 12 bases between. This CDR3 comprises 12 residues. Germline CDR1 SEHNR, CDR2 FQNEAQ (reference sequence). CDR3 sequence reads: CASSRVRWEQYF. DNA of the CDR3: TGTGCCAGCAGCCGTGTGAGGTGGGAGCAGTACTTC.

CDR3 in DNA: TGCAGTGCTAGATCGCGGATCGGGGAGACCCAGTACTTC. Translation: CSARSRIGETQYF. The chain joins TRBV20-1 to TRBJ2-5; the D is unclear. With 2 bases removed from V and 5 bases from J, the gap between germline ends came to 12 bases. The CDR3 extends over 13 amino acids. Germline V CDR1 and CDR2: DFQATT, SNEGSKA (reference sequence).

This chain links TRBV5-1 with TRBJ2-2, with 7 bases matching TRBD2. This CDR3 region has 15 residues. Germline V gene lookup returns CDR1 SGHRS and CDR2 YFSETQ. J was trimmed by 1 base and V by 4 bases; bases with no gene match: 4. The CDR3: CASSNQRGNTGELFF. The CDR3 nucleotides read TGCGCCAGCAGCAATCAGCGGGGGAACACCGGGGAGCTGTTTTTT.

CDR3 in DNA: TGTGCCAGCAGCTCCTCGGGGGCTACTAACTATGGCTACACCTTC. Protein: CASSSSGATNYGYTF. The chain combines TRBV6-5 with TRBJ1-2; the D gene is possibly TRBD1 (6 bases). The germline V gene has CDR1 MNHEY and CDR2 SVGAGI. V was shortened by 6 bases and J by 0 bases, with 14 bases between the two germline ends. The CDR3 sequence is 15 residues long.

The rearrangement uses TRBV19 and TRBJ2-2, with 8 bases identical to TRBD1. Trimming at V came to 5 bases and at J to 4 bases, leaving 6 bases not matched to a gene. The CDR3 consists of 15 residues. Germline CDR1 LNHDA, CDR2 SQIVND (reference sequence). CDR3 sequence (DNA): TGTGCCAGTAGTTTCCGGGACAGGTCCACCGGGGAGCTGTTTTTT. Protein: CASSFRDRSTGELFF.

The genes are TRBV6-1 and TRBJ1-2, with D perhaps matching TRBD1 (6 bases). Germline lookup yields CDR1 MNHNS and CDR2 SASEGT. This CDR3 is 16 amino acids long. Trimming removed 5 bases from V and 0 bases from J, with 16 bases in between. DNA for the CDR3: TGTGCCAGCAGTAGCGTCCCGGGGGGCCCTAACTATGGCTACACCTTC. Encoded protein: CASSSVPGGPNYGYTF.

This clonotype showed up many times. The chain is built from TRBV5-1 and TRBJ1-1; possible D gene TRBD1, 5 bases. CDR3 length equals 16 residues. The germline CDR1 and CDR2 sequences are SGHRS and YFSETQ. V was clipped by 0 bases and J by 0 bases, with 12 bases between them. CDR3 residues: CASSLARLTVNTEAFF. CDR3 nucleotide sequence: TGCGCCAGCAGCTTGGCCCGTTTGACAGTGAACACTGAAGCTTTCTTT.